What follows are 19 T cell receptor beta chains derived from one specimen sequenced in a study of T-cell reconstitution after alpha-beta-depleted transplantation in children (dated by TCRdb to the mid-2010s). The library was prepared using PCR. Instrument on record: Illumina HiSeq 2500. TCR library preparation used molecular barcoding, with unique molecular identifiers applied to normalize quantification of the TCRbeta repertoire. Using fastp trimming at Q25 and MiXCR clonotype assembly, TCRdb reanalyzed the public sequencing data and kept in-frame beta chains. Rows with one shared CDR3 protein collapse into an entry with the most common genes and DNA. The sample yields some 550,000 distinct CDR3 sequences; about a sixth were counted once. The ten biggest clones cover around 3.3% of the sample. This specimen was PBMCs from the stem cell graft donor, taken from the stem cell graft. The receptors were gathered from a human donor who donated a stem cell graft to a child with acute lymphoblastic leukemia.

Here the CDR3 DNA reads TGTGCCAGCAGTACCGACAATTTCCATGAGCAGTTCTTC. Amino acids: CASSTDNFHEQFF. This chain uses TRBV12-3 or TRBV12-4 with TRBJ2-1; D is unresolved. Trimming took off 5 bases at V and 8 bases at J, with 13 bases between the two ends. This CDR3 region has 13 residues.

This clonotype was observed a handful of times. The CDR3: CASSQETGLVETQYF. CDR3 coding DNA: TGTGCCAGCAGCCAAGAGACCGGACTAGTGGAGACCCAGTACTTC. The chain uses TRBV4-2 and TRBJ2-5; 7 bases map to TRBD2. Trimming at V came to 0 bases and at J to 5 bases, leaving 6 bases not matched to a gene. The germline gives CDR1 LGHNA, CDR2 YNFKEQ. The CDR3 is made up of 15 amino acids.

The chain is built from TRBV5-1 and TRBJ2-1; D is perhaps TRBD2 (5 bases). Germline lookup yields CDR1 SGHRS and CDR2 YFSETQ. This CDR3 has 16 amino acids. Trimming removed 6 bases from V and 5 bases from J, with 21 bases in between. CDR3 coding DNA: TGCGCCAGCACCACTTTGGAGGCGGGCCCCGACAATGAGCAGTTCTTC. Its protein product is CASTTLEAGPDNEQFF.

The sample holds a few counts of this clonotype. The chain has TRBV12-3 or TRBV12-4 and TRBJ2-2; 8 bases are shared with TRBD2. The CDR3 has 17 amino acids. The V and J ends lost 4 bases and 8 bases, in that order; junction bases with no gene match: 15. This chain's CDR3 is CASSSPLAGGGPGELFF. CDR3 coding DNA: TGTGCCAGCAGTTCCCCCCTAGCGGGTGGCGGACCGGGGGAGCTGTTTTTT.

This clonotype was detected only a few times. This chain connects TRBV5-1 to TRBJ2-2; D may be TRBD2 (5 bases). The CDR3 has 15 amino acids. CDR1 SGHRS and CDR2 YFSETQ come from the germline V gene. Trimming pared 0 bases from V and 4 bases from J, leaving 10 bases between. The CDR3 here is CASSLVTGSTGELFF. CDR3 DNA: TGCGCCAGCAGCTTGGTTACGGGAAGCACCGGGGAGCTGTTTTTT.

In nucleotides, the CDR3 is TGCGCCAGCAGCGTTCAGGGGAATAACTATGGCTACACCTTC. This sequence encodes CASSVQGNNYGYTF. V gene TRBV5-1 combines with J gene TRBJ1-2, with D perhaps TRBD1 (6 bases). V was cut by 4 bases and J by 1 base, with 11 bases left in between. Germline CDR1 SGHRS, CDR2 YFSETQ. The CDR3 is 14 residues long.

The gene calls are TRBV30 and TRBJ1-1; D is unresolved. The germline gives CDR1 GTSNPN, CDR2 SVGIG (reference sequence). The CDR3 spans 12 residues. With 2 bases removed from V and 3 bases from J, the gap between germline ends came to 7 bases. CDR3 protein: CAWSFGYTEAFF. The CDR3 nucleotides are TGTGCCTGGAGTTTCGGGTACACTGAAGCTTTCTTT.

This clonotype appeared a few times. V gene TRBV15 combines with J gene TRBJ2-7, with a tentative D call TRBD1 (5 bases). The V end was cut by 7 bases, the J end by 3 bases, with 7 bases between. The CDR3 covers 11 residues. Germline CDR1 and CDR2: LNHNV and YYDKDF (reference sequence). The CDR3 protein is CATKQVYEQYF. CDR3 DNA sequence: TGTGCCACCAAACAGGTCTACGAGCAGTACTTC.

This clonotype was found a few times. The V call is TRBV20-1, the J call TRBJ2-2, with D possibly being TRBD1 (7 bases). V lost 2 bases to trimming and J lost 6 bases, with 10 bases between them. Germline lookup yields CDR1 DFQATT and CDR2 SNEGSKA (reference sequence). This CDR3 has 13 residues. CDR3 in DNA: TGCAGTGCTAGAACAGGGGAGGCCGGGGAGCTGTTTTTT. Translated, it gives CSARTGEAGELFF.

V is TRBV5-4 and J is TRBJ2-1; 8 bases fit TRBD2. CDR1 SGHNT and CDR2 YYREEE come from the germline V gene (reference sequence). The CDR3 loop spans 12 amino acids. With 4 bases clipped from V and 10 bases from J, the junction kept 4 bases outside the gene matches. CDR3 coding DNA: TGTGCCAGCAGCCGGGGGGGTAGGGAGCAGTTCTTC. Translated, it gives CASSRGGREQFF.

The chain joins TRBV6-2 or TRBV6-3 to TRBJ2-2; 8 bases align to TRBD2. CDR1 is MNHEY and CDR2 is SVGEGT in the germline V gene. V was clipped by 6 bases and J by 6 bases; unmatched bases: 6. The CDR3 spans 14 residues. The CDR3 region is CASSRTSSAGELFF. Here the CDR3 DNA reads TGTGCCAGCAGCAGGACTAGCTCGGCCGGGGAGCTGTTTTTT.

This clonotype turned up a few times. V and J are TRBV12-3 or TRBV12-4 and TRBJ2-3; possibly TRBD1 or TRBD2 for D (5 bases each). The CDR3 runs 17 residues. V was clipped by 3 bases and J by 3 bases, with 19 bases between them. This CDR3 is CASSLYGASSYTDTQYF. The CDR3 nucleotides read TGTGCCAGCAGTTTGTACGGGGCTTCATCTTATACAGATACGCAGTATTTT.

The chain is built from TRBV5-1 and TRBJ2-7; TRBD1 is a possible D gene (6 bases). The CDR3 loop spans 14 amino acids. The V end was cut by 6 bases, the J end by 6 bases, with 19 bases between. Per germline, CDR1 SGHRS and CDR2 YFSETQ. The CDR3 DNA reads TGCGCCAGCATCAGGGGTCCCTCGGGTGGCGAGCAGTACTTC. As protein: CASIRGPSGGEQYF.

The chain employs TRBV12-3 or TRBV12-4 and TRBJ2-6; D is ambiguous. Trimming took 7 bases from V and 4 from J, leaving 5 bases between them. The CDR3 extends over 12 amino acids. The CDR3 loop is CASIKGANVLTF. In DNA, the CDR3 is TGTGCCAGCATAAAAGGGGCCAACGTCCTGACTTTC.

The chain joins TRBV7-9 to TRBJ2-3; 9 positions agree with TRBD2. Looked up from germline, CDR1 is SEHNR and CDR2 is FQNEAQ (reference sequence). There are 15 residues in the CDR3. V shed 0 bases, J shed 4 bases, and the junction held 2 bases outside the gene matches. CDR3 in amino acids: CASSLAAGGPDTQYF. The CDR3, as DNA: TGTGCCAGCAGCTTAGCAGCGGGAGGCCCAGATACGCAGTATTTT.

This clonotype was recorded a few times. This rearrangement joins TRBV9 to TRBJ2-5, with D uncertain. CDR1 SGDLS and CDR2 YYNGEE come from the germline V gene. V lost 0 bases and J 2 bases, leaving 11 bases between the germline ends. There are 15 residues in the CDR3. CDR3 sequence (DNA): TGTGCCAGCAGCGTAGTGGGGTGGGGACAAGAGACCCAGTACTTC. Translated: CASSVVGWGQETQYF.

The chain employs TRBV29-1 and TRBJ2-7; tentatively, D is TRBD1 (5 bases). Germline V gene data show CDR1 as SQVTM and CDR2 as ANQGSEA. The CDR3 spans 13 residues. The V gene lost 2 bases and the J gene lost 5 bases, with 13 bases spanning the gap. Here the CDR3 DNA reads TGCAGCGTTGAACAAAGGGGCTCAGACGAGCAGTACTTC. Translated: CSVEQRGSDEQYF.

This clonotype was picked up a small number of times. This sequence joins TRBV2 and TRBJ2-2; the D is unclear. With 7 bases removed from V and 0 bases from J, the gap between germline ends came to 9 bases. This CDR3 has 14 residues. The germline gives CDR1 SNHLY, CDR2 FYNNEI. Here the CDR3 DNA reads TGTGCCAGCATAGGCTTTGCGAACACCGGGGAGCTGTTTTTT. Its protein is CASIGFANTGELFF.

The chain combines TRBV5-1 with TRBJ1-1, with 7 bases lining up with TRBD1. V lost 4 bases and J lost 3; bases outside the gene matches: 3. The germline CDR1 and CDR2 sequences are SGHRS and YFSETQ. The CDR3 sequence is 13 residues long. The CDR3 loop reads CASSTTGDTEAFF. In nucleotides, the CDR3 is TGCGCCAGCAGCACCACAGGGGACACTGAAGCTTTCTTT.